This passage covers 2 T cell receptor beta chains from one sample sequenced in a study of shared clonotypes between healthy human individuals. TCRdb keeps only in-frame clones here, not all; method: immunoSEQ multiplex PCR. The sample carries some 2 million clones, approximately 95% recorded once. Sequencing was done on a sample of naive CD4+ T cells sorted from blood. As to subset: CD45RA+ positively selected. The receptors were sampled from a man aged 18 to 29 in good health.

The rearrangement joins TRBV19 to TRBJ1-5, with TRBD1 as a possible D gene (5 bases). Germline assignment: CDR1 LNHDA and CDR2 SQIVND (reference sequence). V gave up 4 bases and J gave up 3 bases, with 13 bases separating them. The CDR3 length is 15 residues. CDR3 sequence reads: CASSRLQDYNQPQHF. The DNA of the CDR3 is TGTGCCAGTAGTAGATTACAGGACTACAATCAGCCCCAGCATTTT.

The V call is TRBV6-5, the J call TRBJ2-2; no reliable D call. Germline-derived CDR1 and CDR2 are MNHEY and SVGAGI. V was trimmed by 5 bases and J by 3 bases, leaving 13 bases between them. The CDR3 totals 15 residues. This CDR3 is CASSPPTQDTGELFF. CDR3 bases: TGTGCCAGCAGTCCCCCAACTCAGGACACCGGGGAGCTGTTTTTT.